Presented here are 10 T cell receptor beta chains from one specimen sequenced in a study of blood T cell repertoires in COVID-19. Clones were sequenced by immunoSEQ multiplex PCR, and TCRdb holds only the in-frame ones, with some missing. The table records roughly 260,000 clones, about nine tenths of them present only once. What was sequenced was peripheral blood. The receptors derive from a woman between 45 and 60 years old who had recovered from COVID-19.

A single count supports this clone. The chain couples TRBV27 to TRBJ2-7; TRBD1 matches 11 bases. Germline V gene lookup returns CDR1 MNHEY and CDR2 SMNVEV (reference sequence). Trimming at V came to 2 bases and at J to 7 bases, leaving 4 bases not matched to a gene. The CDR3 covers 14 residues. The CDR3: CASSLGTGGHEQYF. DNA for the CDR3: TGTGCCAGCAGTTTAGGGACAGGGGGACATGAGCAGTACTTC.

This clone has just one count. The chain recombines TRBV4-3 with TRBJ1-1; D perhaps matches TRBD1 (5 bases). Between the trimmed V and J ends, which lost 4 bases and 7 bases, there was a span of 19 bases. The CDR3 contains 15 residues. In germline, CDR1 is LGHNA, CDR2 YSLEER. The CDR3 DNA reads TGCGCCAGCAGCCCCTACTACGACAGCTCGATTGAAGCTTTCTTT. This sequence encodes CASSPYYDSSIEAFF.

This clone occurred once. V is TRBV7-8 and J is TRBJ1-1; 10 nucleotides agree with TRBD1. Trimming at V came to 4 bases and at J to 4 bases, leaving 6 bases not matched to a gene. CDR3 length: 15 residues. From germline, CDR1 is SGHVS and CDR2 FQNEAQ. The CDR3 region is CASSWGQGYGTEAFF. The CDR3 DNA reads as TGTGCCAGCAGCTGGGGACAGGGGTATGGCACTGAAGCTTTCTTT.

The V gene is TRBV6-2 or TRBV6-3, the J gene TRBJ2-3; 10 bases match TRBD2. This CDR3 spans 16 amino acids. With 2 bases clipped from V and 4 bases from J, the junction kept 6 bases outside the gene matches. Germline CDR1 reads MNHEY; CDR2 reads SVGEGT. For the CDR3, the DNA is TGTGCCAGCAGTTACGGAGCGGGGGGGCGAGCAGATACGCAGTATTTT. It translates to CASSYGAGGRADTQYF.

The chain is built from TRBV28 and TRBJ1-5; 8 nucleotides agree with TRBD1. CDR3 length: 16 residues. V was pared by 1 base and J by 7 bases, with 9 bases of the junction left unmatched. The V gene's germline CDR1 is MDHEN and CDR2 SYDVKM. The CDR3: CASSLLGRGRRQPQHF. CDR3 DNA sequence: TGTGCCAGCAGTTTATTAGGCAGGGGGCGTAGGCAGCCCCAGCATTTT.

This clone is deemed medium-sized (0.01 to 0.1%). The chain recombines TRBV7-2 with TRBJ1-6, with D possibly matching TRBD1 (5 bases). CDR3 length equals 14 residues. Between the trimmed V and J ends, which lost 3 bases and 7 bases, there was a span of 10 bases. Germline loops: CDR1 SGHTA, CDR2 FQGNSA. CDR3 protein: CASSFGTQNSPLHF. Here the CDR3 DNA reads TGTGCCAGCAGCTTCGGGACTCAGAATTCACCCCTCCACTTT. The whole variable domain, remainder taken from reference TRBV7-2 and TRBJ1-6, is GAGVSQSPSNKVTEKGKDVELRCDPISGHTALYWYRQSLGQGLEFLIYFQGNSAPDKSGLPSDRFSAERTGGSVSTLTIQRTQQEDSAVYLCASSFGTQNSPLHFGNGTRLTVT.

The chain is built from TRBV19 and TRBJ2-7; 7 positions match TRBD1. The V segment lost 6 bases and the J segment 5 bases; nucleotides outside the gene matches: 10. The CDR3 totals 14 residues. Per the germline V gene, CDR1 is LNHDA and CDR2 is SQIVND (reference sequence). CDR3 in DNA: TGTGCCAGTAGCCGGACAGGCCGACCCAACGAGCAGTACTTC. Translating gives CASSRTGRPNEQYF.

This chain connects TRBV4-3 to TRBJ2-7; D perhaps matches TRBD2 (5 bases). The V end was cut by 0 bases, the J end by 0 bases, with 15 bases between. The V gene's germline CDR1 is LGHNA and CDR2 YSLEER. CDR3 size: 17 residues. CDR3 sequence reads: CASSQDVVKDFSYEQYF. CDR3 DNA sequence: TGCGCCAGCAGCCAAGACGTTGTCAAGGACTTCTCCTACGAGCAGTACTTC.

The chain recombines TRBV30 with TRBJ1-5; tentative D call: TRBD1 (5 bases). The CDR3 consists of 13 residues. V lost 0 bases, J lost 3 bases, and 6 bases lay in between. Germline V gives CDR1 GTSNPN, CDR2 SVGIG (reference sequence). Here the CDR3 DNA reads TGTGCCTGGAGTGTAGGGGACAATCAGCCCCAGCATTTT. This translates into CAWSVGDNQPQHF.

CDR3 protein: CASSYEGNYGYTF. In DNA form, the CDR3 reads TGTGCCAGCAGTTACGAGGGAAACTATGGCTACACCTTC. The rearrangement uses TRBV6-6 and TRBJ1-2, with D unclear. CDR1 MNHNY and CDR2 SVGAGI come from the germline V gene (reference sequence). This CDR3 has 13 residues. Trimming stripped 2 bases from V and 2 bases from J, with 6 bases between.